The entry that follows covers one TCR beta chain sequence. Its antigen remains unidentified. Expressed TCRB transcripts were sequenced, since all the RNA that had been isolated was reverse transcribed. Assay used: immunoSEQ multiplex PCR; TCRdb lists only in-frame clones, some missing. The repertoire holds a few hundred thousand clones, with about 14% as singletons. This sample is part of a study of beta chain features in type 1 diabetes. Whole-study results and caveats: At VDJ recombination sites, type 1 diabetes patients had fewer insertions and more deleted nucleotides. Whether HLA type affects TCRB rearrangement stayed undetermined in the present work. Moderate yet significant TCRB CDR3 shortening was seen in Type 1 diabetes patients in all four CD4+ subsets.

The CDR3 sequence is 13 residues long. The J segment lost 9 bases and the V segment lost 2 bases, leaving 4 bases of the junction unmatched. Germline V CDR1 and CDR2: GTSNPN, SVGIG (reference sequence). Each donor gave one heparinised blood draw averaging roughly 100 mL. Sequencing input: naive CD4+ T cells from blood. This chain joins TRBV30 and TRBJ2-1; 10 bases map to TRBD2. The TCR was taken from a woman in her late teens or twenties with type 1 diabetes. CDR3 bases: TGTGCCTGGAGTAAGCGGGAGGGCAGTGAGCAGTTCTTC. The encoded protein is CAWSKREGSEQFF. The full variable domain, its missing parts supplied by reference TRBV30 and TRBJ2-1, is SQTIHQWPATLVQPVGSPLSLECTVEGTSNPNLYWYRQAAGRGLQLLFYSVGIGQISSEVPQNLSASRPQDRQFILSSKKLLLSDSGFYLCAWSKREGSEQFFGPGTRLTVL.